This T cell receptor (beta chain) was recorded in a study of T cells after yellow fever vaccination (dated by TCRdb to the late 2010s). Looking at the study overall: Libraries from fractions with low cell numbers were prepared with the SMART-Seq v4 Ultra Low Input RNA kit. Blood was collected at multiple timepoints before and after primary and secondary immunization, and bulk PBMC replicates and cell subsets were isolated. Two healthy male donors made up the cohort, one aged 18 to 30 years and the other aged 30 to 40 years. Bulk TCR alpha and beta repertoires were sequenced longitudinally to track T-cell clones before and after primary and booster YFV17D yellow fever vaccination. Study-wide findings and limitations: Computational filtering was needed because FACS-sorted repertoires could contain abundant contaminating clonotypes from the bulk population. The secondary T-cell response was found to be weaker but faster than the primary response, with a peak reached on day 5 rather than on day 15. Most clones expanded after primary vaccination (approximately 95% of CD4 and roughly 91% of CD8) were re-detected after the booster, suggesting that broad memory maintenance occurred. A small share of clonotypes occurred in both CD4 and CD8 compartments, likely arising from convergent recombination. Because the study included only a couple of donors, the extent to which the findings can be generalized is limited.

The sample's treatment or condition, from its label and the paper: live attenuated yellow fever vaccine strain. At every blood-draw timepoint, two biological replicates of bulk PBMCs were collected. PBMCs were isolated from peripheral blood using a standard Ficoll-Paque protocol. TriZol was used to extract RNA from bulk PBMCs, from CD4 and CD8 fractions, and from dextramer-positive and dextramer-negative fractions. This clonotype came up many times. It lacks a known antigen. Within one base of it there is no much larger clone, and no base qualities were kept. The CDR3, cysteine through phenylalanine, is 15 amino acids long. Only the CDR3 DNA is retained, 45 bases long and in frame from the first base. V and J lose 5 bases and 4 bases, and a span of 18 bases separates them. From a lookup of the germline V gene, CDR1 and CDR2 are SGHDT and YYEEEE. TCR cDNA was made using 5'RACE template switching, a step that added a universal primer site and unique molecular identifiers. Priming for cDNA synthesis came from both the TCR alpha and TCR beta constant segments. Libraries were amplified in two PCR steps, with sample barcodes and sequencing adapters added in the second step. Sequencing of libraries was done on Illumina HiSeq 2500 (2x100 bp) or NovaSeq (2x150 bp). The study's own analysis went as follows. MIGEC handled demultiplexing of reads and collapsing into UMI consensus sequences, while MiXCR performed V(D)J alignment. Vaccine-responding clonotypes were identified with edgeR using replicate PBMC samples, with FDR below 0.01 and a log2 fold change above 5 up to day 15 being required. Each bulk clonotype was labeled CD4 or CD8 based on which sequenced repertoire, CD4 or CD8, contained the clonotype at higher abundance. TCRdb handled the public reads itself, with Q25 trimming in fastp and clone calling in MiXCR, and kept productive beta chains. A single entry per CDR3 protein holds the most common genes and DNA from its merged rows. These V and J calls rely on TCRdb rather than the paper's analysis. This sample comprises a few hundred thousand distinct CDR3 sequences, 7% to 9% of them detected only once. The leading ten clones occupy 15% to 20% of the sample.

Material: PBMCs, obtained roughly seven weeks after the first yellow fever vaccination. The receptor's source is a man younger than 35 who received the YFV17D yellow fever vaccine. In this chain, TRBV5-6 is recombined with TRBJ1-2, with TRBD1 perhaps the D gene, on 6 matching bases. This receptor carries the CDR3 CASSLRGVGSYGYTF. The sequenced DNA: TGTGCCAGCAGTCTGAGGGGGGTTGGAAGCTATGGCTACACCTTC.